Listed here are 10 T cell receptor beta chains from one sample, sequenced in a study of cytomegalovirus exposure and HLA in healthy donors. PCR used 60 Vbeta primers and 13 Jbeta primers. The repertoire was sequenced with immunoSEQ multiplex PCR; TCRdb's copy has only in-frame clones and lacks some. Here the sample spans over 250,000 clones, 80% to 90% being singletons. Sequenced: PBMCs. These receptors all stem from a middle-aged man in good health and CMV-seropositive.

The genes are TRBV7-9 and TRBJ2-3, with D perhaps matching TRBD1 (6 bases). The V and J ends lost 3 bases and 4 bases respectively, with 11 bases between them. Germline CDR1 reads SEHNR; CDR2 reads FQNEAQ (reference sequence). The CDR3 is made up of 14 amino acids. CDR3 nucleotides: TGTGCCAGCAGCTTCAGGGGAAGCCCAGATACGCAGTATTTT. Its protein product is CASSFRGSPDTQYF.

This clone has only one observation. This rearrangement joins TRBV15 to TRBJ1-2; weak D call: TRBD1 (5 bases). Trimming took 5 bases from V and 8 from J, leaving 18 bases between them. Germline V CDR1 and CDR2: LNHNV, YYDKDF (reference sequence). There are 14 residues in the CDR3. The CDR3 region has the DNA TGTGCCACCAGCTTGGCGGGGGTTGCGCTAGGCTACACCTTC. It translates to CATSLAGVALGYTF.

V and J are TRBV29-1 and TRBJ2-2, with D maybe TRBD1 (5 bases). This CDR3 contains 15 residues. Trimming pared 8 bases from V and 3 bases from J, leaving 19 bases between. Germline loops: CDR1 SQVTM, CDR2 ANQGSEA. The CDR3 DNA reads as TGCAGCTTAATGGCCAGGGAATACGACACCGGGGAGCTGTTTTTT. This encodes CSLMAREYDTGELFF.

With regard to this clone: Germline is not matched at one junction end, which may reflect a read error. V and J are TRBV27 and TRBJ2-7; 7 bases are a match to TRBD1. This CDR3 has 14 amino acids. Germline V gene sequence: CDR1 MNHEY, CDR2 SMNVEV (reference sequence). CDR3 DNA: TGTGCCAGCAGTCCCTCGACAGGGTCCTACGCGCAGTACTTC. It encodes CASSPSTGSYAQYF.

In its sample, this clone was seen once. This rearrangement joins TRBV15 to TRBJ2-6; the D gene is possibly TRBD1 (6 bases). Germline CDR1 is LNHNV and CDR2 is YYDKDF (reference sequence). CDR3 size: 15 residues. V lost 1 base to trimming and J lost 2 bases, with 6 bases between them. The CDR3 is CATSRGQAGANVLTF. CDR3 DNA: TGTGCCACCAGCAGAGGACAGGCTGGGGCCAACGTCCTGACTTTC. Full variable domain (outside the CDR3, taken from reference TRBV15 and TRBJ2-6): DAMVIQNPRYQVTQFGKPVTLSCSQTLNHNVMYWYQQKSSQAPKLLFHYYDKDFNNEADTPDNFQSRRPNTSFCFLDIRSPGLGDTAMYLCATSRGQAGANVLTFGAGSRLTVL.

This chain joins TRBV5-1 and TRBJ2-5; 9 bases match TRBD2. The length of the CDR3 is 17 residues. Germline CDR1 reads SGHRS; CDR2 reads YFSETQ. J was trimmed by 0 bases and V by 0 bases; bases with no gene match: 6. In DNA, the CDR3 is TGCGCCAGCAGCTTGGGCAGGACTAGCGCGTACCAAGAGACCCAGTACTTC. Translation gives CASSLGRTSAYQETQYF.

The CDR3 DNA sequence: TGTGCCAGCAGTGGGGCAGCGAACACCGGGGAGCTGTTTTTT. Protein product: CASSGAANTGELFF. The chain is built from TRBV2 and TRBJ2-2, with unresolved D. V was shortened by 4 bases and J by 0 bases, with 6 bases between the two germline ends. Germline CDR1 SNHLY, CDR2 FYNNEI. The CDR3 has 14 amino acids.

The chain uses TRBV28 and TRBJ1-1; D may be TRBD1 (5 bases). V was cut by 7 bases and J by 5 bases, with 17 bases left in between. CDR1 is MDHEN and CDR2 is SYDVKM in the germline V gene. This CDR3 has 14 residues. CDR3 DNA: TGTGCCAGCACTCCGCCCGGCAGGGTGACTGAAGCTTTCTTT. Translating it yields CASTPPGRVTEAFF.

V is TRBV19 and J is TRBJ2-1; 12 bases align to TRBD2. Germline V CDR1 and CDR2: LNHDA, SQIVND (reference sequence). This CDR3 region has 17 residues. V lost 6 bases, J lost 0 bases, and 6 bases stayed unmatched. CDR3 bases: TGTGCCAGTAGCGCAACTAGCGGGAGGTACTCCTACAATGAGCAGTTCTTC. Amino acids: CASSATSGRYSYNEQFF. Based on the CDR3 plus reference TRBV19 and TRBJ2-1, the full variable domain is DGGITQSPKYLFRKEGQNVTLSCEQNLNHDAMYWYRQDPGQGLRLIYYSQIVNDFQKGDIAEGYSVSREKKESFPLTVTSAQKNPTAFYLCASSATSGRYSYNEQFFGPGTRLTVL.

This chain joins TRBV5-1 and TRBJ2-1; perhaps TRBD1 as D (6 bases). The germline V gene encodes CDR1 SGHRS and CDR2 YFSETQ. V was shortened by 0 bases and J by 6 bases, with 13 bases between the two germline ends. The CDR3 extends over 15 amino acids. The DNA for the CDR3 is TGCGCCAGCAGCTTGGCTACAGGGCCGGCCAATGAGCAGTTCTTC. Translated, it gives CASSLATGPANEQFF.